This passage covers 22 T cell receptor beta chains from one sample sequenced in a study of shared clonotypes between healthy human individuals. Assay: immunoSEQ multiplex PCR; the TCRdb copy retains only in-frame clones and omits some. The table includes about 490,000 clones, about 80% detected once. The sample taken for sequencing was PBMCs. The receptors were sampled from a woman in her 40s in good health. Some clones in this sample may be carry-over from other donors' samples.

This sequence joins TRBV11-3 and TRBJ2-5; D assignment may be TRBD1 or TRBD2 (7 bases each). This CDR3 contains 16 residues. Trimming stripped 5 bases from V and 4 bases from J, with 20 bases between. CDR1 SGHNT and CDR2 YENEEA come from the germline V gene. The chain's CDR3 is CASSPSRTGEGETQYF. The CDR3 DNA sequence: TGTGCCAGCAGCCCAAGCCGCACAGGGGAGGGAGAGACCCAGTACTTC. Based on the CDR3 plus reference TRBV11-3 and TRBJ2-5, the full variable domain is EAGVVQSPRYKIIEKKQPVAFWCNPISGHNTLYWYLQNLGQGPELLIRYENEEAVDDSQLPKDRFSAERLKGVDSTLKIQPAELGDSAVYLCASSPSRTGEGETQYFGPGTRLLVL.

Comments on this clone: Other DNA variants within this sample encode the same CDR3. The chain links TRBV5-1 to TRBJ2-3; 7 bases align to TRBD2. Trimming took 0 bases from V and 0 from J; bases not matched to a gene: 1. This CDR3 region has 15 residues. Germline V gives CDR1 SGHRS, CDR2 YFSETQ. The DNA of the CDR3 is TGCGCCAGCAGCTTGGTGGGGGGGAGCACAGATACGCAGTATTTT. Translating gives CASSLVGGSTDTQYF.

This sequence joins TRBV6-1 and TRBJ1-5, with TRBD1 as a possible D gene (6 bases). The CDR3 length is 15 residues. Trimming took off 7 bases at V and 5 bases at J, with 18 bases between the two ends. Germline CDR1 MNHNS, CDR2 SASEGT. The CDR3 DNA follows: TGTGCCAGCACCTTGGCGGGGGGCTCGGATCAGCCCCAGCATTTT. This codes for CASTLAGGSDQPQHF.

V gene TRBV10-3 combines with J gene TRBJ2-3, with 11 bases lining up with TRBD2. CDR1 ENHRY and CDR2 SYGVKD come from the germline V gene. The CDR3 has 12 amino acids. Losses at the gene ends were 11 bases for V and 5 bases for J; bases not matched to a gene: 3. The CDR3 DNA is TGTGCCGCCGGGACTAGCGGAGATACGCAGTATTTT. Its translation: CAAGTSGDTQYF.

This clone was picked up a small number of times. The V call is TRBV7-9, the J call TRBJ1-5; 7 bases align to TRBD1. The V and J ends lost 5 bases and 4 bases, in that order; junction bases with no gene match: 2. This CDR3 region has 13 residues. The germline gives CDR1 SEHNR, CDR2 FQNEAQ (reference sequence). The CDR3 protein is CASSKTGNQPQHF. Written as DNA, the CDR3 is TGTGCCAGCAGCAAGACAGGGAATCAGCCCCAGCATTTT.

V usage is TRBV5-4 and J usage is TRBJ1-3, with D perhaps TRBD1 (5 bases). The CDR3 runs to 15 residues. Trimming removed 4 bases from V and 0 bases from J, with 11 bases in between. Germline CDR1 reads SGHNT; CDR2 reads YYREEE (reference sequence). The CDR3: CASSRGSHSGNTIYF. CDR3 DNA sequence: TGTGCCAGCAGCCGGGGCAGCCACTCTGGAAACACCATATATTTT.

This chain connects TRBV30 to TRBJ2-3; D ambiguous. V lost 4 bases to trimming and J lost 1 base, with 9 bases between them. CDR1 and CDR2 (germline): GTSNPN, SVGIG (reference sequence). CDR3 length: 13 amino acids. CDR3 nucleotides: TGTGCCTGGAAGACCCGGGGCACAGATACGCAGTATTTT. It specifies CAWKTRGTDTQYF.

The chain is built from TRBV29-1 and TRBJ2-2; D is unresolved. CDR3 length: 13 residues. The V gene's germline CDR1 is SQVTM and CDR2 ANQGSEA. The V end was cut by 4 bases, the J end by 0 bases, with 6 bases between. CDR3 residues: CSVGWTNTGELFF. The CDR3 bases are TGCAGCGTTGGCTGGACGAACACCGGGGAGCTGTTTTTT.

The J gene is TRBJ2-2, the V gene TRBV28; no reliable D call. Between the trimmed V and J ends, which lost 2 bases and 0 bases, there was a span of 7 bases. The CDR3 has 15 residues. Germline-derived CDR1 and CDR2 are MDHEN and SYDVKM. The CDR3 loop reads CASSLIATNTGELFF. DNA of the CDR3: TGTGCCAGCAGTTTAATAGCTACGAACACCGGGGAGCTGTTTTTT.

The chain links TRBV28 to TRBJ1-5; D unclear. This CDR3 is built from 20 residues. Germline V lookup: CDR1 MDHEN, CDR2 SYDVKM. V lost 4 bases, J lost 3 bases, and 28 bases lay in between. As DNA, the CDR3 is TGTGCCAGCAGTTCCCCCGTTCTCGACGATATTGGGAAGACCAATCAGCCCCAGCATTTT. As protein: CASSSPVLDDIGKTNQPQHF.

DNA for the CDR3: TGTGCCAGCAGCCGGACAGGGTTTATTGAAAAACTGTTTTTT. This encodes CASSRTGFIEKLFF. V usage is TRBV4-2 and J usage is TRBJ1-4; the match to TRBD1 covers 8 bases. The CDR3 extends over 14 amino acids. CDR1 and CDR2 from the germline V gene are LGHNA and YNFKEQ. V lost 4 bases, J lost 7 bases, and 5 bases stayed unmatched.

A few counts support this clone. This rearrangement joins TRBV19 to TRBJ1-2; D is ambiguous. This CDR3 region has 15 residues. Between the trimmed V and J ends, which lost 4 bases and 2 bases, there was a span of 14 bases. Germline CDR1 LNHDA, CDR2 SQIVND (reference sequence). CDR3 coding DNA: TGTGCCAGTAGTAGTCATGGAGGTAGGAACTATGGCTACACCTTC. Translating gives CASSSHGGRNYGYTF.

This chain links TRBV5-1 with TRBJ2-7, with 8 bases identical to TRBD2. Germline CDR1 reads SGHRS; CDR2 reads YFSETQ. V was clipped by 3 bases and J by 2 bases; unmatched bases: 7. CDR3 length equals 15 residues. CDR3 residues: CASSSSSGTPYEQYF. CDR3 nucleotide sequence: TGCGCCAGCAGCTCTAGTAGCGGGACGCCCTACGAGCAGTACTTC.

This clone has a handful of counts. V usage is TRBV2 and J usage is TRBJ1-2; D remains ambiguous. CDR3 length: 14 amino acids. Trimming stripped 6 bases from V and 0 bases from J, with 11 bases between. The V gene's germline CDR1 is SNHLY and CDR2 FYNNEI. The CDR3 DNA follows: TGTGCCAGCAGCCTATCTCAGGCTAACTATGGCTACACCTTC. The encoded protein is CASSLSQANYGYTF.

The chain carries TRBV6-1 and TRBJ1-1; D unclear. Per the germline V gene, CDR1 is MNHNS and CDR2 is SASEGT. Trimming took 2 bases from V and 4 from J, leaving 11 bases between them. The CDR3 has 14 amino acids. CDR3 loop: CASSERWRFTEAFF. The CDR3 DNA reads TGTGCCAGCAGTGAACGGTGGAGGTTCACTGAAGCTTTCTTT.

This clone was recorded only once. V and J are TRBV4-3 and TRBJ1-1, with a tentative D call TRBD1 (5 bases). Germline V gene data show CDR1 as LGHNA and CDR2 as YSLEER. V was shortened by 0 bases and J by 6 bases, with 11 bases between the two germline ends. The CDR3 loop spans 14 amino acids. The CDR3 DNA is TGCGCCAGCAGCCAAGATACCCGGGACGCTGAAGCTTTCTTT. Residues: CASSQDTRDAEAFF.

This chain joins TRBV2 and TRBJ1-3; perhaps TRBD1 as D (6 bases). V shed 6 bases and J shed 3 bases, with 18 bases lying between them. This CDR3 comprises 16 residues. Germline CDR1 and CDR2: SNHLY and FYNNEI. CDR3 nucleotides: TGTGCCAGCAGAGATCAAACAGGGTTCTTTGGAAACACCATATATTTT. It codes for CASRDQTGFFGNTIYF.

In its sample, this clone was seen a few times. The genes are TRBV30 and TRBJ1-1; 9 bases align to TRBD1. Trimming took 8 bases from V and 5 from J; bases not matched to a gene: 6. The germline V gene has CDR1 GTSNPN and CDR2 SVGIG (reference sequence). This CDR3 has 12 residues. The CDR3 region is CARDREGTEAFF. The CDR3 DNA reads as TGTGCCCGGGACAGGGAGGGGACTGAAGCTTTCTTT.

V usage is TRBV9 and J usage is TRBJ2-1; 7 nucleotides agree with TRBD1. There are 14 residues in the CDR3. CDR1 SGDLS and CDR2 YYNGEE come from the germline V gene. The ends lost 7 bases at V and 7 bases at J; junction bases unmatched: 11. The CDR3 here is CASGSPGQPNEQFF. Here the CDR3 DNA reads TGTGCCAGCGGGTCCCCGGGACAGCCTAATGAGCAGTTCTTC.

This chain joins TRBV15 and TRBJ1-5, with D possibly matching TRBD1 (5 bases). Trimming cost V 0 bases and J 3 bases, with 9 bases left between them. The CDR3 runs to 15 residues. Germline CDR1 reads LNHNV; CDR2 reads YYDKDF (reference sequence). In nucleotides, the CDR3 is TGTGCCACCAGCAGAGAGGGGCAGGCCAATCAGCCCCAGCATTTT. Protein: CATSREGQANQPQHF.

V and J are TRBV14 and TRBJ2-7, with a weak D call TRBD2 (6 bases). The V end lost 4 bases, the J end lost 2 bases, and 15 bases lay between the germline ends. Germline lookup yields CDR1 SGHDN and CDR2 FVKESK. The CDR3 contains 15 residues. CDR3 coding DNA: TGTGCCAGCAGCCGGAAAGGAGGGAGCCCCTACGAGCAGTACTTC. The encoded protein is CASSRKGGSPYEQYF.

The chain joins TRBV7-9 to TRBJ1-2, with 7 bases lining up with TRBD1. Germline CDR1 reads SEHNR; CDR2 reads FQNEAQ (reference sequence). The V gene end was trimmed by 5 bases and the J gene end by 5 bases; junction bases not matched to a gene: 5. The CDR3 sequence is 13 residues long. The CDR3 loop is CASSAGQDYGYTF. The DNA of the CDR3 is TGTGCCAGCAGCGCCGGACAGGATTATGGCTACACCTTC.